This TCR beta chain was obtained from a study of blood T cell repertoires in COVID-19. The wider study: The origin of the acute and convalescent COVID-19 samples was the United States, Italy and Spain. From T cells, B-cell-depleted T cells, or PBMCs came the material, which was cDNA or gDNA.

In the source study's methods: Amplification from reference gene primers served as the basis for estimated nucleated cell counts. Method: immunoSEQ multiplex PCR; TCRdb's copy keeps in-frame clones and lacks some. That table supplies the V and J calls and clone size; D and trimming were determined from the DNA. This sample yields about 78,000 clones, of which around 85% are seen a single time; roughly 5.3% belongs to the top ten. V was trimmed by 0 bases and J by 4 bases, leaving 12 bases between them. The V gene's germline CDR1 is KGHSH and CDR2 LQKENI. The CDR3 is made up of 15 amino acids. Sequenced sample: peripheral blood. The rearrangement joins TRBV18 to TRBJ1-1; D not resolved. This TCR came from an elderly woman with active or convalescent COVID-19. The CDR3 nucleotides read TGTGCCAGCTCACCACCGGGGAGGTCCGGCACTGAAGCTTTCTTT. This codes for CASSPPGRSGTEAFF.